The TCR beta chain described here comes from a study of blood T cells in healthy people across ages. Whole-study findings and limits: Diversity estimates drawn from one million T cells were deemed underestimates. There was no known CMV status for donors, so expanded clonotype changes were possibly confounded. The fall in TCR beta diversity per million T cells was roughly linear with age.

Regarding this clonotype: Antigen unknown.

Germline V gives CDR1 DFQATT, CDR2 SNEGSKA (reference sequence). This CDR3 has 13 amino acids. V was trimmed by 6 bases and J by 2 bases, leaving 13 bases between them. Using a J-beta primer mix together with a sample-barcoded 5' primer, a second PCR was run for roughly 6 to 11 cycles. Each cDNA molecule was tagged by a template-switch adaptor that had 12 random nucleotides. TCRdb reprocessed the 5' RACE reads via MiXCR and lists one record per CDR3 protein. Of 1.5 million to 2 million distinct CDR3 sequences in the sample, roughly 49% were seen once. This TCR was recovered from a woman aged 40 to 50 in good health. The sample taken for sequencing was blood. This chain links TRBV20-1 with TRBJ1-2, with D tentatively TRBD1 (5 bases). CDR3 sequence reads: CSAADSPNYGYTF. The CDR3 DNA reads TGCAGTGCAGCCGACAGTCCGAACTATGGCTACACCTTC.